The T cell receptor (beta chain) under discussion was sequenced for a study of blood T cell repertoires in COVID-19. Overall study context: Acute and convalescent COVID-19 samples came from the United States, Italy and Spain. Nucleic acid was either cDNA or gDNA, and it came from T cells, B-cell-depleted T cells, or PBMCs.

V lost 0 bases to trimming and J lost 3 bases, with 5 bases between them. CDR3 length: 14 amino acids. Germline CDR1 LNHDA, CDR2 SQIVND (reference sequence). Source study methods: Reference gene primer amplification yielded estimated nucleated cell counts. Sequencing was performed with immunoSEQ multiplex PCR; in TCRdb, only in-frame clones are kept and a portion is missing. V, J and clone size are taken as reported in that table, and D and trimming were inferred from the DNA itself. The sample yields 250,000 to 350,000 clones, nearly 90% seen once. This TCR derives from a young man with active or convalescent COVID-19. The sample taken for sequencing was peripheral blood. The V call is TRBV19, the J call TRBJ1-4, with unresolved D. The CDR3 DNA follows: TGTGCCAGTAGTATAGAGGCGGCTAATGAAAAACTGTTTTTT. Its translation is CASSIEAANEKLFF. Variable domain in full (rest from reference TRBV19 and TRBJ1-4): DGGITQSPKYLFRKEGQNVTLSCEQNLNHDAMYWYRQDPGQGLRLIYYSQIVNDFQKGDIAEGYSVSREKKESFPLTVTSAQKNPTAFYLCASSIEAANEKLFFGSGTQLSVL.